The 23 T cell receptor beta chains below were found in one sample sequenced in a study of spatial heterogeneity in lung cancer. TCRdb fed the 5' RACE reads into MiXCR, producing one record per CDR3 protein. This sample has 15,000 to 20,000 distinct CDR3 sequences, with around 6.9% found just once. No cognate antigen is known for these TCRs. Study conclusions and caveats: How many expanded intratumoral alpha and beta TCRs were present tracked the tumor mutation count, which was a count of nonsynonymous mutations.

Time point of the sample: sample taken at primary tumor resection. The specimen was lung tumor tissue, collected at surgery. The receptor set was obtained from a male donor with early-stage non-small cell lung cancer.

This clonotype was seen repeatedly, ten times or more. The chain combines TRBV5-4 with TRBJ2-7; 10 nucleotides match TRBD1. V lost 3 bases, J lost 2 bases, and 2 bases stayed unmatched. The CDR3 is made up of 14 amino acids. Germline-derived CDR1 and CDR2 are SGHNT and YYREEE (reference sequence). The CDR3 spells CASSWDRGAYEQYF. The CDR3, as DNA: TGTGCCAGCAGCTGGGACAGGGGAGCCTACGAGCAGTACTTC.

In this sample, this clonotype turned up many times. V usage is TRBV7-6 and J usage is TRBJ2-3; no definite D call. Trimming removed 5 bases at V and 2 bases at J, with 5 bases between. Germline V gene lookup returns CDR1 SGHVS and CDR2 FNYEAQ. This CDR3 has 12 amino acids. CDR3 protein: CASSPATDTQYF. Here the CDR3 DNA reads TGTGCCAGCAGCCCTGCCACAGATACGCAGTATTTT. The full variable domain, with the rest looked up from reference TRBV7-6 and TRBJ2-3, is GAGVSQSPRYKVTKRGQDVALRCDPISGHVSLYWYRQALGQGPEFLTYFNYEAQQDKSGLPNDRFSAERPEGSISTLTIQRTEQRDSAMYRCASSPATDTQYFGPGTRLTVL.

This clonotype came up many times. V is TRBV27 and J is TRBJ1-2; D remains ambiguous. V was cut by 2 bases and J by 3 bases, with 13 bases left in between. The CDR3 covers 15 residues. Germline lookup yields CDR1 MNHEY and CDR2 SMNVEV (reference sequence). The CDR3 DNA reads TGTGCCAGCAGTTTAACCGGGCAAGGGTACTATGGCTACACCTTC. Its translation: CASSLTGQGYYGYTF.

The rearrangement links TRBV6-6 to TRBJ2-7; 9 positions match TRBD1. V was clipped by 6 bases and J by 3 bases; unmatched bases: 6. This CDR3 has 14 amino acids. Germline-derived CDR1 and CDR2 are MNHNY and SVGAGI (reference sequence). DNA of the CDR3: TGTGCCAGCAGCGACCGGGACAGGGACTACGAGCAGTACTTC. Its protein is CASSDRDRDYEQYF.

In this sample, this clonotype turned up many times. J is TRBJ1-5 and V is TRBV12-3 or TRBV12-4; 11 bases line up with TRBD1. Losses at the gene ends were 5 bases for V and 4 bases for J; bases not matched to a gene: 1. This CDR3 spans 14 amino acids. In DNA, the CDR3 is TGTGCCAGCAGTGGGACAGGGGGAAATCAGCCCCAGCATTTT. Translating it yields CASSGTGGNQPQHF.

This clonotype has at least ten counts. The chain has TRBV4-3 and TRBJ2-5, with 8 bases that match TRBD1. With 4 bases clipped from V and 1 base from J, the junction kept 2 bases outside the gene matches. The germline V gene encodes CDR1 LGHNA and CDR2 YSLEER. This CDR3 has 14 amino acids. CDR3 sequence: CASSRTGGQETQYF. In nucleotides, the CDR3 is TGCGCCAGCAGCCGCACAGGGGGCCAAGAGACCCAGTACTTC.

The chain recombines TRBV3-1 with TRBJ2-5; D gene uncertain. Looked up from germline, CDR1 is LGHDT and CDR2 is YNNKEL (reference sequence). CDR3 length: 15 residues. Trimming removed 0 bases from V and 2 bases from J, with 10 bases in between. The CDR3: CASSQDPVRQETQYF. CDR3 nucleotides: TGTGCCAGCAGCCAAGATCCCGTGAGGCAAGAGACCCAGTACTTC.

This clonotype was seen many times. The CDR3 DNA reads TGTGCCAGCAGGACAGGGAAAATGGGAGGGACTGAAGCTTTCTTT. Protein product: CASRTGKMGGTEAFF. V usage is TRBV28 and J usage is TRBJ1-1; 7 nucleotides line up with TRBD1. The CDR3 runs to 15 residues. V lost 6 bases to trimming and J lost 5 bases; unmatched junction nucleotides: 12. The germline CDR1 and CDR2 sequences are MDHEN and SYDVKM.

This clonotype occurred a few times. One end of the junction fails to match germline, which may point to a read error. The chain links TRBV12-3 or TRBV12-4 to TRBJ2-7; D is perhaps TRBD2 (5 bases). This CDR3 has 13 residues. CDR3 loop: CASSQSPLAEQGF. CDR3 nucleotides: TGTGCCAGCAGTCAAAGCCCCCTAGCTGAGCAAGGGTTC.

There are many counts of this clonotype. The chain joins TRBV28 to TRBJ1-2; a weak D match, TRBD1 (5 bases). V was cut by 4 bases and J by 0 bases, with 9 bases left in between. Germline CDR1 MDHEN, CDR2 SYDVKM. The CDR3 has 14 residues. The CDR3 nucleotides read TGTGCCAGCAGTTCACAGGAGACTAACTATGGCTACACCTTC. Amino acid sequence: CASSSQETNYGYTF.

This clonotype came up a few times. CDR3 sequence (DNA): TGTGCCAGCAGCCTCCAGGGAGGACCTAACTATGGCTACACCTTC. Its translation: CASSLQGGPNYGYTF. J is TRBJ1-2 and V is TRBV7-9, with TRBD1 as a possible D gene (5 bases). The CDR3 has 15 residues. Trimming took off 5 bases at V and 0 bases at J, with 13 bases between the two ends. CDR1 and CDR2 (germline): SEHNR, FQNEAQ (reference sequence).

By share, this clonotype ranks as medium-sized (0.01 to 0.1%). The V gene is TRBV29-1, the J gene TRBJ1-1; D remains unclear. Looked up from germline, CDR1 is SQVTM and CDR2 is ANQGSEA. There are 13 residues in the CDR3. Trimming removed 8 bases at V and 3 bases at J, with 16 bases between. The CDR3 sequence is CSTQVSFDTEAFF. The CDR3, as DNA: TGCAGCACGCAAGTTTCTTTCGACACTGAAGCTTTCTTT.

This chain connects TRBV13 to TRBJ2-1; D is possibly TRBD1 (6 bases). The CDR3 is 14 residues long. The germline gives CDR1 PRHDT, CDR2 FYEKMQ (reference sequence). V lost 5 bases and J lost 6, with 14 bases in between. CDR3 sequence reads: CASSQPTGSNEQFF. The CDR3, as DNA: TGTGCCAGCAGCCAGCCTACAGGGAGCAATGAGCAGTTCTTC.

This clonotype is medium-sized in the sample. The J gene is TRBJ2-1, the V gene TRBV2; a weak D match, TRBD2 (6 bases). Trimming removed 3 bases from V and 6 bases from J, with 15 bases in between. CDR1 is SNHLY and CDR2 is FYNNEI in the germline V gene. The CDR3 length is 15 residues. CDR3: CASSERTSWSNEQFF. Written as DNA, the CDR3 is TGTGCCAGCAGTGAGAGAACTAGCTGGAGCAATGAGCAGTTCTTC. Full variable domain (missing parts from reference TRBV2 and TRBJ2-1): EPEVTQTPSHQVTQMGQEVILRCVPISNHLYFYWYRQILGQKVEFLVSFYNNEISEKSEIFDDQFSVERPDGSNFTLKIRSTKLEDSAMYFCASSERTSWSNEQFFGPGTRLTVL.

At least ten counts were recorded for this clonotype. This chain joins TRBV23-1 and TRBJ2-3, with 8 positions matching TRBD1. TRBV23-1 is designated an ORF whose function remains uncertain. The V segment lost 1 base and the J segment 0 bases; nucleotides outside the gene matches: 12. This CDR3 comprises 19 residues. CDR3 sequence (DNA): TGCGCCAGCAGTCAATTGAGACAGGGGTTTGGGCCTAGCACAGATACGCAGTATTTT. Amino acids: CASSQLRQGFGPSTDTQYF.

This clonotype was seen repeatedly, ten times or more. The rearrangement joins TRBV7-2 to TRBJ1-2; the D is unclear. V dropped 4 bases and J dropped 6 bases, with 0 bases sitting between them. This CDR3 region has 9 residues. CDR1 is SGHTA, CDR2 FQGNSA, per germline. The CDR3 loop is CASSYGYTF. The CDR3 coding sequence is TGTGCCAGCAGCTATGGCTACACCTTC.

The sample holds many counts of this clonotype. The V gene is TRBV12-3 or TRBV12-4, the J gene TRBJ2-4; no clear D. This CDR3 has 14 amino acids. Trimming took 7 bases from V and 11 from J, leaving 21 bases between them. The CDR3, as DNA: TGTGCCAGCACCACCCGGGCCAGAAATGTCGTTCAGTACTTC. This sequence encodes CASTTRARNVVQYF.

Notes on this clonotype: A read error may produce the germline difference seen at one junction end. For the CDR3, the DNA is TGTGCCAGCAGTCTTAGCGGGGGGGGCGATATGCAGTATTTT. It codes for CASSLSGGGDMQYF. The V gene is TRBV12-3 or TRBV12-4, the J gene TRBJ2-3, with 11 nucleotides matching TRBD2. The CDR3 spans 14 residues.

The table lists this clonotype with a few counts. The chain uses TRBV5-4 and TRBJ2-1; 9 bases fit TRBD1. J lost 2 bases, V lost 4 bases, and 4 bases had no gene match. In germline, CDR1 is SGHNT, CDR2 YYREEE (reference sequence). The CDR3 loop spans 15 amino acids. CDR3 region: CASSQRTGAYNEQFF. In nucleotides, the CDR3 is TGTGCCAGCAGCCAAAGGACAGGGGCCTACAATGAGCAGTTCTTC.

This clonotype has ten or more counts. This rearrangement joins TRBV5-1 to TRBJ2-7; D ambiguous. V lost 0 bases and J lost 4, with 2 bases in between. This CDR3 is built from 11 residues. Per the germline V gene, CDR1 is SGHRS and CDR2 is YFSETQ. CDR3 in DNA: TGCGCCAGCAGCTTGGATTACGAGCAGTACTTC. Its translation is CASSLDYEQYF.

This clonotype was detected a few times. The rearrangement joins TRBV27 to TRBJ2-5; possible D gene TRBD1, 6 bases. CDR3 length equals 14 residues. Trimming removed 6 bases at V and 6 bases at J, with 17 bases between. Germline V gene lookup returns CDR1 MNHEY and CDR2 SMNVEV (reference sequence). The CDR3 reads CASRRQVSSKTQYF. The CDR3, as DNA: TGTGCCAGCAGAAGACAGGTGTCGTCGAAGACCCAGTACTTC.

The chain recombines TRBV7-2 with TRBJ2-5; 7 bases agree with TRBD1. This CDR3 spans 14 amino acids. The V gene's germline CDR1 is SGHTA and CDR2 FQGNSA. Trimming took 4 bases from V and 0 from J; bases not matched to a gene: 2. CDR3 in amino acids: CASSSGTDQETQYF. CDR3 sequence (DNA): TGTGCCAGCAGCTCTGGGACAGACCAAGAGACCCAGTACTTC.

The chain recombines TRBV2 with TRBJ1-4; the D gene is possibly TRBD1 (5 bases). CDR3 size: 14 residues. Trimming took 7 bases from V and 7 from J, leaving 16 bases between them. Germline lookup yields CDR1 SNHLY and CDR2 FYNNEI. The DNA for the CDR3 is TGTGCCAGCAACAAGGGGCTTGACGGTGAAAAACTGTTTTTT. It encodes CASNKGLDGEKLFF.